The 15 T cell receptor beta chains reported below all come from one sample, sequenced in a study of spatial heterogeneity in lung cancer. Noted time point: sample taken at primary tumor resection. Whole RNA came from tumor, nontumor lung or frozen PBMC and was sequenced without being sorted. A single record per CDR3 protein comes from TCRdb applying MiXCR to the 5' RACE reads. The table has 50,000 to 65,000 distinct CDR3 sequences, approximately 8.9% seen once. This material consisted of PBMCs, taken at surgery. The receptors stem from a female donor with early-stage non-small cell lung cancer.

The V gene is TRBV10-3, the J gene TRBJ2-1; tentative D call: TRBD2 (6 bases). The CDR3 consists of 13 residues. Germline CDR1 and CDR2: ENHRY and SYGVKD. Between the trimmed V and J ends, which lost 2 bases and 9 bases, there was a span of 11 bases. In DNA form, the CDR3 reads TGTGCCATCAGTGAGCTGCAGGAGGGTGAGCAGTTCTTC. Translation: CAISELQEGEQFF.

The CDR3 is CASSRGDGANVLTF. The CDR3, as DNA: TGTGCCAGCAGCAGGGGCGATGGGGCCAACGTCCTGACTTTC. The chain links TRBV28 to TRBJ2-6; TRBD1 is a possible D gene (6 bases). V was trimmed by 6 bases and J by 3 bases, leaving 9 bases between them. The CDR3 consists of 14 residues. In germline, CDR1 is MDHEN, CDR2 SYDVKM.

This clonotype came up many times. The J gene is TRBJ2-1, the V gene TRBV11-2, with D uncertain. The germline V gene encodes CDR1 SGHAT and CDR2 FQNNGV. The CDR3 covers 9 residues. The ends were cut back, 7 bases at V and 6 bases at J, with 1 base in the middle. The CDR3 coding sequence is TGTGCCAGCACCAATGAGCAGTTCTTC. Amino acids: CASTNEQFF.

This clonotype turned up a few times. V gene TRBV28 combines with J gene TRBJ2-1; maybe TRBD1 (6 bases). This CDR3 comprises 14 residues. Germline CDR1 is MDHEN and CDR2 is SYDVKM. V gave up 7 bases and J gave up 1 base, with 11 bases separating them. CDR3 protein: CASTLDRSYNEQFF. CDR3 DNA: TGTGCCAGCACCCTAGACAGGTCCTACAATGAGCAGTTCTTC.

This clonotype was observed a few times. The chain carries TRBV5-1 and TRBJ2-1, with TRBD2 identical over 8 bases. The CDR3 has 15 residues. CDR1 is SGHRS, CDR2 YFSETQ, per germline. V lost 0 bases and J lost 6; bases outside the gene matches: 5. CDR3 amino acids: CASSLDGTRANEQFF. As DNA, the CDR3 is TGCGCCAGCAGCTTGGATGGGACTAGGGCCAATGAGCAGTTCTTC. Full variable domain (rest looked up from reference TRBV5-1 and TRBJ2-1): KAGVTQTPRYLIKTRGQQVTLSCSPISGHRSVSWYQQTPGQGLQFLFEYFSETQRNKGNFPGRFSGRQFSNSRSEMNVSTLELGDSALYLCASSLDGTRANEQFFGPGTRLTVL.

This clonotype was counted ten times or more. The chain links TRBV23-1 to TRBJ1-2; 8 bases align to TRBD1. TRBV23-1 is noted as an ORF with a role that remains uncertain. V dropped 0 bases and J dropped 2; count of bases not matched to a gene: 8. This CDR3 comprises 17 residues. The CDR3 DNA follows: TGCGCCAGCAGTCAATCGAGGGGCAGGGGGCCCAACTATGGCTACACCTTC. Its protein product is CASSQSRGRGPNYGYTF.

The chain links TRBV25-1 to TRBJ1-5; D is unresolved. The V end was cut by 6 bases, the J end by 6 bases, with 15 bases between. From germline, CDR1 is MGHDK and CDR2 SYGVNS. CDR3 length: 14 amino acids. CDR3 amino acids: CASSHSGGVQPQHF. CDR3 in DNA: TGTGCCAGCAGCCACTCTGGCGGTGTTCAGCCCCAGCATTTT.

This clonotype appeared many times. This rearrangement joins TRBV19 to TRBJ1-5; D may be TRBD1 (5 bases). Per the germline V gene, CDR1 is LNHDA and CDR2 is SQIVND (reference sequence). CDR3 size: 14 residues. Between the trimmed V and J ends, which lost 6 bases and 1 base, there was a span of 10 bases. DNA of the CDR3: TGTGCCAGTAGGGGGGGAGCGAGCAATCAGCCCCAGCATTTT. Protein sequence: CASRGGASNQPQHF. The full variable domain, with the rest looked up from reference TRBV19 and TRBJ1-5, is DGGITQSPKYLFRKEGQNVTLSCEQNLNHDAMYWYRQDPGQGLRLIYYSQIVNDFQKGDIAEGYSVSREKKESFPLTVTSAQKNPTAFYLCASRGGASNQPQHFGDGTRLSIL.

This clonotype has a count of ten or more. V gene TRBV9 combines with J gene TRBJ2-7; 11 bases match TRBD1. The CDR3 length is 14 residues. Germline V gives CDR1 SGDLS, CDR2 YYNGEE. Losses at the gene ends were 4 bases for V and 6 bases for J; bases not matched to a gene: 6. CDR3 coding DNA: TGTGCCAGCAGCATCGGACAGGGGGCTTTCGAGCAGTACTTC. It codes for CASSIGQGAFEQYF.

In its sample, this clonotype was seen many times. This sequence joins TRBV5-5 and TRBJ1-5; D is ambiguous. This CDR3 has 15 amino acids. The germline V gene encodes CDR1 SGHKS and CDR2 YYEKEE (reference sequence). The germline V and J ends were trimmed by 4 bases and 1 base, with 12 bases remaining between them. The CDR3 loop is CASSPQVGSNQPQHF. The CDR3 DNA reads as TGTGCCAGCAGCCCCCAAGTGGGGAGCAATCAGCCCCAGCATTTT.

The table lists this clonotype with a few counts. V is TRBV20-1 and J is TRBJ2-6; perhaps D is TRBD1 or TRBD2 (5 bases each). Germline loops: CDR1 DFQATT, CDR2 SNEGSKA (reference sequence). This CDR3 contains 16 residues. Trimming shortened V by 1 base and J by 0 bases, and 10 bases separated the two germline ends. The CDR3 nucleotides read TGCAGTGCTAGAGGGGACGGGCGCTCTGGGGCCAACGTCCTGACTTTC. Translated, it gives CSARGDGRSGANVLTF.

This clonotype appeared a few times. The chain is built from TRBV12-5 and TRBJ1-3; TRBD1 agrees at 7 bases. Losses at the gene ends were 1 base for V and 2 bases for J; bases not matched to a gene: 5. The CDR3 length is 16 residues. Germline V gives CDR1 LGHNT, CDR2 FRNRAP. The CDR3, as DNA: TGTGCTAGTGGTTTGGGCGACAGGGTCCCTGGAAACACCATATATTTT. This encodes CASGLGDRVPGNTIYF. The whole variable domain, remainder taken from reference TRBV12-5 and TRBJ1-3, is DARVTQTPRHKVTEMGQEVTMRCQPILGHNTVFWYRQTMMQGLELLAYFRNRAPLDDSGMPKDRFSAEMPDATLATLKIQPSEPRDSAVYFCASGLGDRVPGNTIYFGEGSWLTVV.

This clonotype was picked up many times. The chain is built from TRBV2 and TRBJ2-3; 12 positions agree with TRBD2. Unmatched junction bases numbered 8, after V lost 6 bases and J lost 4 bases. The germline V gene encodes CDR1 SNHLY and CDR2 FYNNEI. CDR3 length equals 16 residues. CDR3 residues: CASRASGGAGADTQYF. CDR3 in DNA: TGTGCCAGCAGGGCTAGCGGGGGGGCCGGCGCAGATACGCAGTATTTT.

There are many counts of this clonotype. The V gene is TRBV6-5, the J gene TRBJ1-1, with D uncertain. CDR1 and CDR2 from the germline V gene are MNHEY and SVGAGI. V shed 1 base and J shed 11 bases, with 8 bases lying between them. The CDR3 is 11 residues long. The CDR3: CASSYLDGAFF. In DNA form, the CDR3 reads TGTGCCAGCAGTTACTTGGACGGGGCTTTCTTT.

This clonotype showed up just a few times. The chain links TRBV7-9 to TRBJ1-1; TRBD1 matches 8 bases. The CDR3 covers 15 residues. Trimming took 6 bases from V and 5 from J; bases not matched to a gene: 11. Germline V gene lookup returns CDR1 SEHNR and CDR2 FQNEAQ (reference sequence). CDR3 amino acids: CASSPGQALGTEAFF. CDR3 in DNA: TGTGCCAGCAGTCCGGGACAGGCCCTTGGAACTGAAGCTTTCTTT.